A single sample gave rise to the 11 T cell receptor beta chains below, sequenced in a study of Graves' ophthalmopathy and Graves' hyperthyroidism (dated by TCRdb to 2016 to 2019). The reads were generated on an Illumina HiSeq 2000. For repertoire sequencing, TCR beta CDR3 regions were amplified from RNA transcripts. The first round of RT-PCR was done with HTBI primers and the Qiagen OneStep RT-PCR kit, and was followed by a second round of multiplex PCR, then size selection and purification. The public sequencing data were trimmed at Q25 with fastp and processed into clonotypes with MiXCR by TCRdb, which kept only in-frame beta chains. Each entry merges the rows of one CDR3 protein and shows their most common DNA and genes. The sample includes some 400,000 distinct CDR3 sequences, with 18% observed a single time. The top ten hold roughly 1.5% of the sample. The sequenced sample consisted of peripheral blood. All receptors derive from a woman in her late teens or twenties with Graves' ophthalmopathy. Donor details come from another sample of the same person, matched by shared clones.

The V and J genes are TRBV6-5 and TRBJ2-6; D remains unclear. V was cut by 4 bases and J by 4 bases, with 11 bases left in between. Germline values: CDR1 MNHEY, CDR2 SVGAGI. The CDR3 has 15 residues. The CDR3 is CASSFWAQGANVLTF. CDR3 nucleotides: TGTGCCAGCAGTTTTTGGGCGCAGGGGGCCAACGTCCTGACTTTC.

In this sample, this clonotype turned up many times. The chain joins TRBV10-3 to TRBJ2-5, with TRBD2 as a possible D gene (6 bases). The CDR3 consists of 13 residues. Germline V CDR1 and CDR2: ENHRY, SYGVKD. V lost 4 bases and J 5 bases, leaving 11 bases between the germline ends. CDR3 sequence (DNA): TGTGCCATCAGTGCGCAGGGAGGTGAGACCCAGTACTTC. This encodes CAISAQGGETQYF.

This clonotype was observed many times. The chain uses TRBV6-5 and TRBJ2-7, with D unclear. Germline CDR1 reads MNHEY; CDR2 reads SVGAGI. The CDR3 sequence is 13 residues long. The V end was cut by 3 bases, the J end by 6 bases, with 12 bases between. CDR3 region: CASSYDTPAEQYF. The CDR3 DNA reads TGTGCCAGCAGTTATGACACCCCGGCCGAGCAGTACTTC.

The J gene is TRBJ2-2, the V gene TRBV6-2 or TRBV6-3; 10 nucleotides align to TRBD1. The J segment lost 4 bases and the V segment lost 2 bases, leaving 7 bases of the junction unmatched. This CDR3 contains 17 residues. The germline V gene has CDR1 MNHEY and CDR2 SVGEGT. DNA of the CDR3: TGTGCCAGCAGTTACAGAGGACAGGGGGGCTTCACCGGGGAGCTGTTTTTT. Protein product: CASSYRGQGGFTGELFF.

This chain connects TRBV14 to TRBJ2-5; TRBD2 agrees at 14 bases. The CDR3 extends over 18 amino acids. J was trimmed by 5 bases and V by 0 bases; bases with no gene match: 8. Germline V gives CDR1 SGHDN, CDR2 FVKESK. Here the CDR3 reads CASSQDSPGTSGSETQYF. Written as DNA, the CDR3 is TGTGCCAGCAGCCAAGATAGTCCGGGGACTAGCGGGAGCGAGACCCAGTACTTC. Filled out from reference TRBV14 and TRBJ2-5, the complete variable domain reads EAGVTQFPSHSVIEKGQTVTLRCDPISGHDNLYWYRRVMGKEIKFLLHFVKESKQDESGMPNNRFLAERTGGTYSTLKVQPAELEDSGVYFCASSQDSPGTSGSETQYFGPGTRLLVL.

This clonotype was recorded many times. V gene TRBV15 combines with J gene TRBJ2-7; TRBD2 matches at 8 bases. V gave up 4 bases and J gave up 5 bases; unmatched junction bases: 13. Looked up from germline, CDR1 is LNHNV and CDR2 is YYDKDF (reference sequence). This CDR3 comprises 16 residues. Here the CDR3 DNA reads TGTGCCACCAGCACGCCAGAATCGGGACTAGTGAACGAGCAGTACTTC. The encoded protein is CATSTPESGLVNEQYF.

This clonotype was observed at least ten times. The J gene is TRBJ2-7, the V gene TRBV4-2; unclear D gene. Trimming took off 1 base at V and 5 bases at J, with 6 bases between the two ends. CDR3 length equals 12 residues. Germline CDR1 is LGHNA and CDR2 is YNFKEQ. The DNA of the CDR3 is TGTGCCAGCAGCCAAGTGAAGCACGAGCAGTACTTC. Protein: CASSQVKHEQYF.

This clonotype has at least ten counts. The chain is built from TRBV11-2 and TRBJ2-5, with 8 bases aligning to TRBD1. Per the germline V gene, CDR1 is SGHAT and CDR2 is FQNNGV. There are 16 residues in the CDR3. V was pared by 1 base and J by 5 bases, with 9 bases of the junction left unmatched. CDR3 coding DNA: TGTGCCAGCAGCTTAGGTACCGGACAGGGCTGGGAGACCCAGTACTTC. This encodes CASSLGTGQGWETQYF.

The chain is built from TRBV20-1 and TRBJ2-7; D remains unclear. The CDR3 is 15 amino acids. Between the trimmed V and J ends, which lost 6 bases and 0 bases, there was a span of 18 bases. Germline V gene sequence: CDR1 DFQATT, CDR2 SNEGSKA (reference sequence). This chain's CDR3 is CSAQSSGSGSYEQYF. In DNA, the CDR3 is TGCAGTGCGCAAAGTTCCGGATCAGGCTCCTACGAGCAGTACTTC.

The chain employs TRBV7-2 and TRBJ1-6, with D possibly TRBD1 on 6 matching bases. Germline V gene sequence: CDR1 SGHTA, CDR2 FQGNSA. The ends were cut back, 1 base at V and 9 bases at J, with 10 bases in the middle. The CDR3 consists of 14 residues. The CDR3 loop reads CASSLVRGGSPLHF. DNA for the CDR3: TGTGCCAGCAGCTTAGTACGAGGGGGTTCACCCCTCCACTTT.

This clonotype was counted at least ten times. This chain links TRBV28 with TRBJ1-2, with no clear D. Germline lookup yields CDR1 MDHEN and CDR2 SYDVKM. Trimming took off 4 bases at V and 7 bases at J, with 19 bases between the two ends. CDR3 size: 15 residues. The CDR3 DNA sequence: TGTGCCAGCAGTTCAGAGGCTACCATGACTCGTGGCTACACCTTC. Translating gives CASSSEATMTRGYTF.